The rows below give T cell receptor beta chains drawn from one sample of a study of cytomegalovirus exposure and HLA in healthy donors. TCRdb's copy holds only in-frame clones and misses some; the assay was immunoSEQ multiplex PCR. The data contain around 150,000 clones, 77% of them seen just once; the ten biggest clones take up 2.2%. The sample was PBMCs. The origin of the receptors is a man aged 50 to 59 in good health and CMV-seropositive. Each CDR3 is given with its conserved first and last residue. The order of the fields is V gene, clone size, D gene, J gene, CDR3 protein, CDR3 DNA. D genes are given only for firm matches. Clone size is given for some rows only: seen once, a few or many times, or a class if the clone is expanded.

V gene: TRBV25-1; clone size: .; D gene: TRBD1; J gene: TRBJ2-7; CDR3 protein: CASSAWDREYEQYF; CDR3 DNA: TGTGCCAGCAGTGCCTGGGACAGGGAGTACGAGCAGTACTTC
V gene: TRBV5-2; clone size: .; D gene: .; J gene: TRBJ2-1; CDR3 protein: CASNPPSSQEELGLAGGFYNEQFF; CDR3 DNA: TGTGCCAGCAACCCGCCAAGCAGCCAAGAGGAATTGGGACTAGCGGGGGGATTTTACAATGAGCAGTTCTTC
V gene: TRBV6-6; clone size: few; D gene: .; J gene: TRBJ1-2; CDR3 protein: CATKTVFTF; CDR3 DNA: TGTGCCACCAAGACAGTATTCACCTTC
V gene: TRBV6-5; clone size: .; D gene: .; J gene: TRBJ2-7; CDR3 protein: CASSFGEASEQYF; CDR3 DNA: TGTGCCAGCAGTTTTGGGGAGGCGTCCGAGCAGTACTTC
V gene: TRBV14; clone size: .; D gene: .; J gene: TRBJ2-1; CDR3 protein: CASSQVCYGFHTEPYNEQFF; CDR3 DNA: TGTGCCAGCAGCCAAGTTTGTTATGGCTTCCACACAGAACCCTACAATGAGCAGTTCTTC
V gene: TRBV15; clone size: .; D gene: TRBD1; J gene: TRBJ1-2; CDR3 protein: CATSRAIGQGLYYGYTF; CDR3 DNA: TGTGCCACCAGCAGAGCTATCGGACAGGGACTATACTATGGCTACACCTTC
V gene: TRBV7-9; clone size: .; D gene: TRBD2; J gene: TRBJ2-5; CDR3 protein: CASSPSLAGGWETQYF; CDR3 DNA: TGTGCCAGCAGCCCTTCGCTAGCGGGGGGCTGGGAGACCCAGTACTTC
V gene: TRBV2; clone size: .; D gene: .; J gene: TRBJ1-5; CDR3 protein: CASMDRANQPQHF; CDR3 DNA: TGTGCCAGCATGGACAGAGCCAATCAGCCCCAGCATTTT
V gene: TRBV25-1; clone size: .; D gene: TRBD1; J gene: TRBJ2-1; CDR3 protein: CASSDKTGTGINNEQFF; CDR3 DNA: TGTGCCAGCAGCGACAAGACCGGGACAGGGATAAACAATGAGCAGTTCTTC
V gene: TRBV19; clone size: once; D gene: TRBD1; J gene: TRBJ2-5; CDR3 protein: CASTPDRGQETQYF; CDR3 DNA: TGTGCCAGTACCCCAGACAGGGGGCAAGAGACCCAGTACTTC
V gene: TRBV7-9; clone size: once; D gene: .; J gene: TRBJ2-2; CDR3 protein: CASSLGEANTGELFF; CDR3 DNA: TGTGCCAGCAGCTTAGGAGAGGCGAACACCGGGGAGCTGTTTTTT
V gene: TRBV28; clone size: .; D gene: .; J gene: TRBJ2-1; CDR3 protein: CASSFRESHYGEQFF; CDR3 DNA: TGTGCCAGCAGTTTCCGGGAATCCCATTATGGTGAGCAGTTCTTC
V gene: TRBV4-1; clone size: .; D gene: TRBD1; J gene: TRBJ1-1; CDR3 protein: CASSPPPGQGVGTEAFF; CDR3 DNA: TGCGCCAGCAGCCCCCCTCCGGGACAGGGGGTGGGCACTGAAGCTTTCTTT
V gene: TRBV4-3; clone size: few; D gene: .; J gene: TRBJ1-2; CDR3 protein: CASSEVDRSYGYTF; CDR3 DNA: TGCGCCAGCAGCGAAGTCGACAGAAGCTATGGCTACACCTTC
V gene: TRBV2; clone size: .; D gene: .; J gene: TRBJ2-2; CDR3 protein: CASRTGSFNTGELFF; CDR3 DNA: TGTGCCAGCAGAACAGGGTCGTTTAACACCGGGGAGCTGTTTTTT
V gene: TRBV5-4; clone size: .; D gene: .; J gene: TRBJ2-7; CDR3 protein: CASSRGQTYEQYF; CDR3 DNA: TGTGCCAGCAGCCGCGGGCAGACCTACGAGCAGTACTTC
V gene: TRBV5-6; clone size: .; D gene: TRBD2; J gene: TRBJ2-5; CDR3 protein: CASSLGTSARKTQYF; CDR3 DNA: TGTGCCAGCAGCTTGGGGACTAGCGCTAGGAAGACCCAGTACTTC
V gene: TRBV9; clone size: .; D gene: TRBD2; J gene: TRBJ2-2; CDR3 protein: CASSGGTSGNTGELFF; CDR3 DNA: TGTGCCAGCAGCGGCGGGACTAGCGGGAACACCGGGGAGCTGTTTTTT
V gene: TRBV27; clone size: .; D gene: .; J gene: TRBJ2-7; CDR3 protein: CASSLSGARQEQYF; CDR3 DNA: TGTGCCAGCAGTTTATCGGGGGCGAGACAGGAGCAGTACTTC
V gene: TRBV28; clone size: .; D gene: .; J gene: TRBJ2-3; CDR3 protein: CASSLEGSSTDTQYF; CDR3 DNA: TGTGCCAGCAGTTTGGAGGGTTCTAGCACAGATACGCAGTATTTT
V gene: TRBV6-6; clone size: .; D gene: TRBD1; J gene: TRBJ1-3; CDR3 protein: CASSTTGQGNTIYF; CDR3 DNA: TGTGCCAGCAGTACGACAGGGCAGGGAAACACCATATATTTT
V gene: TRBV19; clone size: .; D gene: .; J gene: TRBJ2-5; CDR3 protein: CASSPSRMWGEETQYF; CDR3 DNA: TGTGCCAGTAGTCCGAGCCGAATGTGGGGGGAAGAGACCCAGTACTTC